This T cell receptor beta chain comes out of a study of regulatory T cells in long-lasting Graves disease. This clonotype was observed many times. Its target is unknown. General study results and limits: Persistent disease samples used TRBV28, TRBJ1-2 and TRBJ2-5 preferentially. Reduced TCR diversity was observed in persistent Graves' patients versus newly diagnosed patients.

Combining iRepertoire HTBI primers with Arm-PCR of CDR3 regions, the authors built TCR beta libraries. One entry per CDR3 protein results from TCRdb running MiXCR on the multiplex PCR reads. The sample has approximately 350,000 distinct CDR3 sequences, 16% seen once. CDR1 and CDR2 (germline): MNHNS, SASEGT. This CDR3 comprises 14 residues. V was shortened by 7 bases and J by 4 bases, with 16 bases between the two germline ends. Time point in this sample: newly diagnosed GD, antithyroid drugs for less than 3 months. Generation of the TCR library employed RNA extracted from PBMCs. This sample was shared with a second study, whose subject was T cells in Graves' hyperthyroidism and ophthalmopathy. That source reports: Patients were excluded for uncontrolled infection, other autoimmune disease, pregnancy or lactation. Among thyroid clonotypes expanded above 0.001, most also appeared in blood.

The chain carries TRBV6-1 and TRBJ2-5; unclear D gene. The TCR comes from a man aged 40-49 years with Graves disease. Specimen: peripheral blood mononuclear cells (PBMCs), collected at new diagnosis, from a patient treated with antithyroid drugs. Here the CDR3 reads CASNDLGWGETQYF. The CDR3, as DNA: TGTGCCAGCAATGACTTGGGATGGGGAGAGACCCAGTACTTC.